The sample holds a few counts of the clone carrying this T cell receptor (beta chain). The entry originates in a study of cytomegalovirus exposure and HLA in healthy donors. CDR3 length: 13 residues. V shed 4 bases, J shed 6 bases, and the junction held 6 bases outside the gene matches. Germline CDR1 and CDR2: GTSNPN and SVGIG (reference sequence). TCRdb's table, derived via immunoSEQ multiplex PCR, lists solely in-frame clones and lacks some. The sample contains about 180,000 clones, around 85% of which appear only once. The sequence was collected from a man younger than 30 in good health and CMV-seropositive. Sequencing used PBMCs. V usage is TRBV30 and J usage is TRBJ1-2, with TRBD1 matching over 9 bases. The DNA of the CDR3 is TGTGCCTGGAACCTCGGGACAGGGAATGGCTACACCTTC. This sequence encodes CAWNLGTGNGYTF. The whole variable domain, remainder taken from reference TRBV30 and TRBJ1-2, is SQTIHQWPATLVQPVGSPLSLECTVEGTSNPNLYWYRQAAGRGLQLLFYSVGIGQISSEVPQNLSASRPQDRQFILSSKKLLLSDSGFYLCAWNLGTGNGYTFGSGTRLTVV.